This entry is about one TCR beta chain. This CDR3 is built from 16 residues. The ends were cut back, 2 bases at V and 5 bases at J, with 18 bases in the middle. The germline V gene encodes CDR1 KGHSH and CDR2 LQKENI. This record belongs to a study of blood T cell repertoires in COVID-19. Across the whole study: Samples came from the United States, Italy and Spain, spanning acute and convalescent COVID-19. The cDNA or gDNA used as material had been derived from T cells, B-cell-depleted T cells, or PBMCs.

Here immunoSEQ multiplex PCR was the method, and the copy in TCRdb shows in-frame clones only, minus some. The sample includes some 170,000 clones, 82% of them seen just once. The TCR comes from a woman in her seventies with acute or convalescent COVID-19. What was sequenced was peripheral blood. This rearrangement joins TRBV18 to TRBJ2-5; tentative D call: TRBD1 (6 bases). In DNA, the CDR3 is TGTGCCAGCTCACCAAACCGGCAGGGGCAAGGGGAGACCCAGTACTTC. Translated, it gives CASSPNRQGQGETQYF.